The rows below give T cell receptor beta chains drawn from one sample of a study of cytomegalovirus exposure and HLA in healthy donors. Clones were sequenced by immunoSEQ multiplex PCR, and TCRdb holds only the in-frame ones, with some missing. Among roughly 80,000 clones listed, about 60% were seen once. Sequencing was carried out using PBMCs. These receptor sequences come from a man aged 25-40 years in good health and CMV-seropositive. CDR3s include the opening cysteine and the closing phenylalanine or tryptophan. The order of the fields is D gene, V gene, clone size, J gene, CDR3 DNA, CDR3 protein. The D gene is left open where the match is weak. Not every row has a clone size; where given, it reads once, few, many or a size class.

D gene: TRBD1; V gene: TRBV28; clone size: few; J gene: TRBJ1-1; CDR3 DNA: TGTGCCACCATAACAGGGGGCATTGAAGCTTTCTTT; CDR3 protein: CATITGGIEAFF
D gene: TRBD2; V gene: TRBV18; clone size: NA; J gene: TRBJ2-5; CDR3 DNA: TGTGCCAGCTCACCCCAAGGACTAGCGGGGGTGGAGACCCAGTACTTC; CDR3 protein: CASSPQGLAGVETQYF
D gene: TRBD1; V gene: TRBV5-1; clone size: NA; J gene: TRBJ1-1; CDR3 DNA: TGCGCCAGCAGTTTAGGACAGGGCGGTTGTACGGCTTTCTTT; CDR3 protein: CASSLGQGGCTAFF
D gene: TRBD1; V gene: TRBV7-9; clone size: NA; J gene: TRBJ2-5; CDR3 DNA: TGTTCCAGCAGATTCGGGACAGGAGAATTAGAGACCCAGTACTTC; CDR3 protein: CSSRFGTGELETQYF
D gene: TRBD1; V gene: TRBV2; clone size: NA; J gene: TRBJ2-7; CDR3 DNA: TGTGCCAGCAGGGGGACAGGGGGGAACTACGAGCAGTACTTC; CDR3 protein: CASRGTGGNYEQYF
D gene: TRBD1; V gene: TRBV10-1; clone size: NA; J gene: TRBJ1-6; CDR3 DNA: TGCGCCAGCAGTGTACGGACAGGGCTTTATAATTCACCCCTCCACTTT; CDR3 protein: CASSVRTGLYNSPLHF
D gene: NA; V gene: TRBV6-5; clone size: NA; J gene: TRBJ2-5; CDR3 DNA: TGTGCCAGCAGTTACATACAGACGGCTTCCCAGTACTTC; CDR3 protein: CASSYIQTASQYF
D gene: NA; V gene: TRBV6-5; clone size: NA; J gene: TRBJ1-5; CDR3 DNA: TGTGCCAGCACCCGAGGGGGAAATCAGCCCCAGCATTTT; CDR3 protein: CASTRGGNQPQHF
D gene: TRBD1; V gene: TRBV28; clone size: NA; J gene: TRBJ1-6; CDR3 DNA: TGTGCCAGCAGTTTATTTGGGACAGGGGAAAGAGTTCTCCACTTT; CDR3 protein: CASSLFGTGERVLHF
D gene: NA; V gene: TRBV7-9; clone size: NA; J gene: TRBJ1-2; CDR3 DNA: TGTGCCAGCAGCTTAGCGCAGGGAGGGGTCTATGGCTACACCTTC; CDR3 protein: CASSLAQGGVYGYTF
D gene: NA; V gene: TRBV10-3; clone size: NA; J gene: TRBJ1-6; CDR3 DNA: TGTGCCACGGGGGACTGGGATAATTCACCCCTCCACTTT; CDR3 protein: CATGDWDNSPLHF
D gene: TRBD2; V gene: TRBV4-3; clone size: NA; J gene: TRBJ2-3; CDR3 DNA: TGCGCCAGCAGCCTTCAGCGGGAGGCAGATACGCAGTATTTT; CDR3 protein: CASSLQREADTQYF
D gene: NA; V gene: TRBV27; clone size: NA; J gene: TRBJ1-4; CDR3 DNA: TGTGCCAGCAGTACCCAACAGGGCGGGGGTAATGAAAAACTGTTTTTT; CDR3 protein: CASSTQQGGGNEKLFF
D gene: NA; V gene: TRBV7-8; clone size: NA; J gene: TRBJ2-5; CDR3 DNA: TGTGCCAGCAGCTTAGGGGGGACTGCCAACCCAGAGACCCAGTACTTC; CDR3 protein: CASSLGGTANPETQYF
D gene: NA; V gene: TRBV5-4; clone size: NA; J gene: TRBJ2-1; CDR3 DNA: TGTGCCAGCAGCCGTTCCGGGAGCTCCTACAATGAGCAGTTCTTC; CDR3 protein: CASSRSGSSYNEQFF
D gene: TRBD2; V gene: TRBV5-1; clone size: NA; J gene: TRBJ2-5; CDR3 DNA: TGCGCCAGCAGCGGGACTAGCGGTGAGACCCAGTACTTC; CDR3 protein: CASSGTSGETQYF
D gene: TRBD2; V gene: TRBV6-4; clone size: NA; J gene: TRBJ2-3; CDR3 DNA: TGTGCCAGCATGTCGCGTCATTCGCGGGAGGACACAGATACGCAGTATTTT; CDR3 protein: CASMSRHSREDTDTQYF
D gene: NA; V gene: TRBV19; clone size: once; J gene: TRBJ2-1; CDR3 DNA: TGTGCCAGTCGCACCCCATATAGTCCGTTGAATGAGCAGTTCTTC; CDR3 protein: CASRTPYSPLNEQFF
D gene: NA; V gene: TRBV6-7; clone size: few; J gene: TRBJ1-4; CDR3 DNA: TGTGCCAGCAGTTACCCCGGGGGGGGGCCCGAATCTGCAACTAATGAAAAACTGTTTTTT; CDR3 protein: CASSYPGGGPESATNEKLFF
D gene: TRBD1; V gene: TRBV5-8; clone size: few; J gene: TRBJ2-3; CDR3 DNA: TGTGCCAGCAGCTCCTCCTGGGACAGAGGCACAGATACGCAGTATTTT; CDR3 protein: CASSSSWDRGTDTQYF
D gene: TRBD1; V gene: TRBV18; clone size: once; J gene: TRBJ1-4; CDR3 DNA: TGTGCCAGCTCACCACCATCAGGGGGCTATATGGGTGAAAAACTGTTTTTT; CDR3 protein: CASSPPSGGYMGEKLFF
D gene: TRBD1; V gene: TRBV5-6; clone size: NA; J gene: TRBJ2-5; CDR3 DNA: TGTGCCAGCAGCCCGACAGGGGGCGGAGAGACCCAGTACTTC; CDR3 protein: CASSPTGGGETQYF
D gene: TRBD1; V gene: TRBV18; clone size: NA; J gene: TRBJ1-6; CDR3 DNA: TGTGCCAGCTCACCTACAGGGGGCGATTCACCCCTCCACTTT; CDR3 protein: CASSPTGGDSPLHF
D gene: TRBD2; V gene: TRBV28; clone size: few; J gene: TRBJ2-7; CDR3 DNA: TGTGCCAGCATTCCTAGCGGGAGAGTCCTCTACGAGCAGTACTTC; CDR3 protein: CASIPSGRVLYEQYF
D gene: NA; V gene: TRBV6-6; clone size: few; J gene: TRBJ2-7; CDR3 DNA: TGTGCCAGCAGTTCCGGACTCTGGGAGCAGTACTTC; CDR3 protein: CASSSGLWEQYF
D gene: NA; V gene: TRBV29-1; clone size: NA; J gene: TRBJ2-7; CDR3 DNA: TGCAGCGCATTTGTCGGAGTCTACGAGCAGTACTTC; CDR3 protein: CSAFVGVYEQYF
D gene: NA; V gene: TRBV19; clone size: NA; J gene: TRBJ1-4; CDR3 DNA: TGTGCCAGTACCTTGGACAGTGCAACTAATGAAAAACTGTTTTTT; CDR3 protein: CASTLDSATNEKLFF
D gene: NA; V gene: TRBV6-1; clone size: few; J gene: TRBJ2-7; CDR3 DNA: TGTGCCAGCAGTGAATATTACGGCTACGAGCAGTACTTC; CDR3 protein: CASSEYYGYEQYF
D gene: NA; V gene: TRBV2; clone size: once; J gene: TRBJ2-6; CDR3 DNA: TGTGCCACCAAACAGGGAGTACTCTCTGGGGCCAACGTCCTGACTTTC; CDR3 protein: CATKQGVLSGANVLTF
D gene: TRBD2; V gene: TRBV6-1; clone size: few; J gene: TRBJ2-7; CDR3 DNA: TGTGCCAGCAGTCCAGGAAGCGGGGCGGGGGAGCAGTACTTC; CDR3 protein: CASSPGSGAGEQYF
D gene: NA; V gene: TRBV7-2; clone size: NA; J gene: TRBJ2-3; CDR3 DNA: TGTGCCAGCAGGTTCGGGGCAGATACGCAGTATTTT; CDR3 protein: CASRFGADTQYF
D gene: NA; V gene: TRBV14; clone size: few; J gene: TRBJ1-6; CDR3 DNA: TGTGCCAGCAGCCGTGCCCGGGGGAATTCACCCCTCCACTTT; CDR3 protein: CASSRARGNSPLHF
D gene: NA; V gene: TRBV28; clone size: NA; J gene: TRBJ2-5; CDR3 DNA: TGTGCCAGCAGTTCGCGGCAGGGAAGGTTAGAGACCCAGTACTTC; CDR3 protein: CASSSRQGRLETQYF